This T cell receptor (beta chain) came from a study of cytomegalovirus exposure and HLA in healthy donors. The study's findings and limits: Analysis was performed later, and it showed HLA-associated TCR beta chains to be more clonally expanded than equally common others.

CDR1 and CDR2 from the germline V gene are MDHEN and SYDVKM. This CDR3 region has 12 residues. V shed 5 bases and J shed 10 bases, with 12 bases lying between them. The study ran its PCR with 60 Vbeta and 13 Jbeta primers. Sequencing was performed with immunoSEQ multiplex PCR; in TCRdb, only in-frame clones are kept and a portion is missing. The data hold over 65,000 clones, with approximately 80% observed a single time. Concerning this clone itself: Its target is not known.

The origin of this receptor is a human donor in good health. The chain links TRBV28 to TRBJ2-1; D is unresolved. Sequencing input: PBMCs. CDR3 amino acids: CASSEARNEQFF. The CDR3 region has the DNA TGTGCCAGCAGTGAAGCCAGGAACGAGCAGTTCTTC.